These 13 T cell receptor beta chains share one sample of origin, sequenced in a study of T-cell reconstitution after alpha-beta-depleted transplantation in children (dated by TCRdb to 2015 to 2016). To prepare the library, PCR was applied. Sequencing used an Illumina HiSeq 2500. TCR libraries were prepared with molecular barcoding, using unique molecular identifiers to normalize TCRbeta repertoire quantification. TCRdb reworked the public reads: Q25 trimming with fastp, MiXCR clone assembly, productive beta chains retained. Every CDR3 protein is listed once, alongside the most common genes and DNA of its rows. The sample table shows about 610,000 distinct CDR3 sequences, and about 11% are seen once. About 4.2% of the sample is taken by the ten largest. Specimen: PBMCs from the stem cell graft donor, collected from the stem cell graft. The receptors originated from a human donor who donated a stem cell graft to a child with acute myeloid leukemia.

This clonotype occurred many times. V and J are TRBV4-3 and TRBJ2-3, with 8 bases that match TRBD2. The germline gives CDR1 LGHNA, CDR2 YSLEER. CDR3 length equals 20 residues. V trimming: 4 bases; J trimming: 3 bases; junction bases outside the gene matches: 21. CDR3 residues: CASSLSPFPGGPRITDTQYF. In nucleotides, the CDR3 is TGCGCCAGCAGCCTATCCCCTTTTCCGGGAGGGCCGAGAATTACAGATACGCAGTATTTT.

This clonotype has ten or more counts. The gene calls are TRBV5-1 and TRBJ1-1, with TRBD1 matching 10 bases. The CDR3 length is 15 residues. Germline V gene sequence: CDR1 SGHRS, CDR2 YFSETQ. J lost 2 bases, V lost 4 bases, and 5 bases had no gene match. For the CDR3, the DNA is TGCGCCAGCAGCCGCGACAGGGGGCAAAACACTGAAGCTTTCTTT. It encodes CASSRDRGQNTEAFF.

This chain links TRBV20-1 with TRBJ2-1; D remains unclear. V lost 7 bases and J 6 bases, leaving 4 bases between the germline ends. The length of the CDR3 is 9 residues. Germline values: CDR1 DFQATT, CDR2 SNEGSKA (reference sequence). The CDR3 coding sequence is TGCAGTGTCCCCAATGAGCAGTTCTTC. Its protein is CSVPNEQFF.

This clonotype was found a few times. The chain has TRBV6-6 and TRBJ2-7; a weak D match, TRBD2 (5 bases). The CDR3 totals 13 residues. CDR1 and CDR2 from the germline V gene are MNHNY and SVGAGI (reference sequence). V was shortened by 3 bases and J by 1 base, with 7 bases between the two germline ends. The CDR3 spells CASSYVASYEQYF. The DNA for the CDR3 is TGTGCCAGCAGTTATGTAGCGTCCTACGAGCAGTACTTC.

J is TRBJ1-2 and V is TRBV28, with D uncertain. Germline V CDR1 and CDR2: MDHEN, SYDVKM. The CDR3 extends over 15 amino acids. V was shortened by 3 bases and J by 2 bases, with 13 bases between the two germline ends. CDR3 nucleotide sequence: TGTGCCAGCAGTTTCCTCCGCGTAGACAACTATGGCTACACCTTC. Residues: CASSFLRVDNYGYTF.

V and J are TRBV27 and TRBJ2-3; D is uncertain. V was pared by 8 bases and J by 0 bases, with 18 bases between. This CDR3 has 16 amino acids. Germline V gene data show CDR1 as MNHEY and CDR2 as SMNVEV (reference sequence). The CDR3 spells CASARRSNPSTDTQYF. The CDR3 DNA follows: TGTGCCAGCGCCCGGCGGTCGAACCCTAGCACAGATACGCAGTATTTT.

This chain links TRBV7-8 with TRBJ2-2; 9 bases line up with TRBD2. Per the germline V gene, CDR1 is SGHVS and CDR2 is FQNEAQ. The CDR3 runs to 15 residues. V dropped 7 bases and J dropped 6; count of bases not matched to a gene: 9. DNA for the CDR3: TGTGCCAGCATTCTGGCGGGAGGGAGGGCCGGGGAGCTGTTTTTT. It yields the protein CASILAGGRAGELFF.

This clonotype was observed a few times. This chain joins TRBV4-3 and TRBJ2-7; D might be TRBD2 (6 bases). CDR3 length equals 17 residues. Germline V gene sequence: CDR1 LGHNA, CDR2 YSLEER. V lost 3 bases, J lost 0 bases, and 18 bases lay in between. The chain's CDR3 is CASSQAPGGSSSYEQYF. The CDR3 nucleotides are TGCGCCAGCAGCCAGGCCCCTGGGGGGTCTAGCTCCTACGAGCAGTACTTC.

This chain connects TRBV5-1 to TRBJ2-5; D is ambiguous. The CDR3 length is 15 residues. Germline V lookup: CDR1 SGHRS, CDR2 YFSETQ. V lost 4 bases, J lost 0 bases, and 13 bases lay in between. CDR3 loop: CASSPQSPYQETQYF. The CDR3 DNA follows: TGCGCCAGCAGCCCCCAGTCGCCGTACCAAGAGACCCAGTACTTC.

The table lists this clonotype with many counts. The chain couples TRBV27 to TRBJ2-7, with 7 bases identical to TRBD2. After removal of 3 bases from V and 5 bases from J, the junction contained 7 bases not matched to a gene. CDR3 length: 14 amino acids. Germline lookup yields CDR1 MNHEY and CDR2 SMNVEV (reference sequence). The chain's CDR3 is CASSFGGRDHEQYF. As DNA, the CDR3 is TGTGCCAGCAGTTTCGGTGGGAGGGACCACGAGCAGTACTTC.

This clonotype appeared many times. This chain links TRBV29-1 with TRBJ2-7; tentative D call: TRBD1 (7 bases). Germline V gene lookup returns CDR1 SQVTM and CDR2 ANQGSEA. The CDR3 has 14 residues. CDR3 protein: CSTQATGRSYEQYF. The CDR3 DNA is TGCAGTACCCAGGCGACAGGGAGGTCCTACGAGCAGTACTTC.

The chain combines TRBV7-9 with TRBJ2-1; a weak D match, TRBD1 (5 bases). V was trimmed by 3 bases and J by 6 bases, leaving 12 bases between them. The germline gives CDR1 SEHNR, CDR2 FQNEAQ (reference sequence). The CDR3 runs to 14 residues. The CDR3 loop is CASSFSGQGNEQFF. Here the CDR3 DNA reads TGTGCCAGCAGCTTTAGTGGGCAGGGCAATGAGCAGTTCTTC.

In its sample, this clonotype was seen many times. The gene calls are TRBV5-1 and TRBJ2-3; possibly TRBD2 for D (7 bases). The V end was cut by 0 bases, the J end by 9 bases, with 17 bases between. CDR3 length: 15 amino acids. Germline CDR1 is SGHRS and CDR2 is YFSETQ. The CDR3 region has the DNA TGCGCCAGCAGCTTGGCCGGGGGCGGGAGATCCACGCAGTATTTT. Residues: CASSLAGGGRSTQYF. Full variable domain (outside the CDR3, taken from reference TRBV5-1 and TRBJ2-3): KAGVTQTPRYLIKTRGQQVTLSCSPISGHRSVSWYQQTPGQGLQFLFEYFSETQRNKGNFPGRFSGRQFSNSRSEMNVSTLELGDSALYLCASSLAGGGRSTQYFGPGTRLTVL.